This note documents a single TCR beta chain sequence. An input of about 0.5 to 1 ug of RNA was subjected to reverse transcription using random hexamers. Via MiXCR, TCRdb re-called the immunoSEQ multiplex PCR reads, giving one row per CDR3 protein. Of under 300,000 distinct CDR3 sequences listed, 95% to 97% are singletons. The data were taken from a study of CD8 T cells in Susac syndrome. As for the study in general: Patients with Susac syndrome had blood drawn and were at that point therapy-naive, on corticosteroids, or on intravenous immunoglobulin alone.

The source of this sequence is a human donor with Susac syndrome. The specimen was CD4+ T cells from PBMCs.

The CDR3 region has the DNA TGTGCCAGCAGTTTCCACAGGGAGTCTGGCTACACCTTC. It translates to CASSFHRESGYTF. The chain is built from TRBV12-3 or TRBV12-4 and TRBJ1-2; D perhaps matches TRBD1 (6 bases). The CDR3 runs to 13 residues. The ends were cut back, 3 bases at V and 7 bases at J, with 12 bases in the middle.